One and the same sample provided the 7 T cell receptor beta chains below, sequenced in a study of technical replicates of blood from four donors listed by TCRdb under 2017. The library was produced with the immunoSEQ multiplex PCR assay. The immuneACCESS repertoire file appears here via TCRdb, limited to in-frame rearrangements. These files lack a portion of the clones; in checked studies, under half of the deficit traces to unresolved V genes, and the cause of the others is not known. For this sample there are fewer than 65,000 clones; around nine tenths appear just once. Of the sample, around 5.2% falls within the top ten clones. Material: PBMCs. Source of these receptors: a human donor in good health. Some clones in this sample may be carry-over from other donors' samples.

Here the CDR3 DNA reads TGCGCCAGCAGCTTGTACAGGGCCCCCCCGCTCCCACGGGAGACCCAGTACTTC. It translates to CASSLYRAPPLPRETQYF. The chain joins TRBV5-1 to TRBJ2-5, with D possibly being TRBD1 (6 bases). The CDR3 has 18 residues. The V end was cut by 1 base, the J end by 5 bases, with 24 bases between. Germline V gene lookup returns CDR1 SGHRS and CDR2 YFSETQ. The full variable domain, with the rest looked up from reference TRBV5-1 and TRBJ2-5, is KAGVTQTPRYLIKTRGQQVTLSCSPISGHRSVSWYQQTPGQGLQFLFEYFSETQRNKGNFPGRFSGRQFSNSRSEMNVSTLELGDSALYLCASSLYRAPPLPRETQYFGPGTRLLVL.

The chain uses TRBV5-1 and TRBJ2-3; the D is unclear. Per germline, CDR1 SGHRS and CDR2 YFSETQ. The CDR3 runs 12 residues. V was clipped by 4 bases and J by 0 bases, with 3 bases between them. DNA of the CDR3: TGCGCCAGCAGCCTGAGCACAGATACGCAGTATTTT. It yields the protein CASSLSTDTQYF.

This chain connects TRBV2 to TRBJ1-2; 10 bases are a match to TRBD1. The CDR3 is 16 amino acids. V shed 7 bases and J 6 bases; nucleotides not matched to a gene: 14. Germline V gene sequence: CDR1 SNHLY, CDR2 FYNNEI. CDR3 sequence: CASTGTGVYHQNGYTF. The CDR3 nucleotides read TGTGCCAGCACCGGGACAGGGGTTTATCATCAGAATGGCTACACCTTC. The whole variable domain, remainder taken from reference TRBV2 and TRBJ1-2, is EPEVTQTPSHQVTQMGQEVILRCVPISNHLYFYWYRQILGQKVEFLVSFYNNEISEKSEIFDDQFSVERPDGSNFTLKIRSTKLEDSAMYFCASTGTGVYHQNGYTFGSGTRLTVV.

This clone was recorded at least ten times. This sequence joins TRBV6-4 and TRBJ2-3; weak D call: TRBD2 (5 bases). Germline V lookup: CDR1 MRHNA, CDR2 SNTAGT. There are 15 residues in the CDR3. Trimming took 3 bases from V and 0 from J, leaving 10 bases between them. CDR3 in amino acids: CASSESAGSTDTQYF. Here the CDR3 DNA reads TGTGCCAGCAGTGAGTCCGCGGGCAGCACAGATACGCAGTATTTT.

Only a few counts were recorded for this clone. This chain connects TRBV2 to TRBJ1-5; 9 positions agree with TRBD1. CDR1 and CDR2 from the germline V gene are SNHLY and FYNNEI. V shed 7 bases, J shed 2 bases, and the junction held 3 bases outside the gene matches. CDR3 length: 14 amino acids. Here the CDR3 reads CASKTGGGNQPQHF. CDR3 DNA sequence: TGTGCCAGCAAAACAGGGGGCGGCAATCAGCCCCAGCATTTT.

The DNA of the CDR3 is TGTGCCAGCAGCTTAGCCCCACAGATGTTGAACACTGAAGCTTTCTTT. Encoded protein: CASSLAPQMLNTEAFF. V and J are TRBV7-8 and TRBJ1-1; no definite D call. The V end lost 0 bases, the J end lost 0 bases, and 11 bases lay between the germline ends. The CDR3 extends over 16 amino acids. The germline V gene encodes CDR1 SGHVS and CDR2 FQNEAQ.

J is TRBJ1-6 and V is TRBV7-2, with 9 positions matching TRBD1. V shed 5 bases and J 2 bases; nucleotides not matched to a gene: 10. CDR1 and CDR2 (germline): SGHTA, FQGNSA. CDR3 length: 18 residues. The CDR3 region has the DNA TGTGCCAGCAGCCCACGGTGGACAGGGGAGGCCTATAATTCACCCCTCCACTTT. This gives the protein CASSPRWTGEAYNSPLHF.